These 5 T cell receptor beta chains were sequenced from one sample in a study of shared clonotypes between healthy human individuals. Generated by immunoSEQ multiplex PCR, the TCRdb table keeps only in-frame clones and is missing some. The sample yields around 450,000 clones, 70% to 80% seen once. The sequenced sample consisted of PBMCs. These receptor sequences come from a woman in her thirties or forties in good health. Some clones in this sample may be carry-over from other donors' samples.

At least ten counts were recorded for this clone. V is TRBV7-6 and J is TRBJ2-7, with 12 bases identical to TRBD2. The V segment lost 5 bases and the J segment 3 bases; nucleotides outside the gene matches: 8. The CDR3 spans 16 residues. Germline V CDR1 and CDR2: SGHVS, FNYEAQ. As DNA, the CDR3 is TGTGCCAGCAGCGGATGGACTAGCGGGAACAACTACGAGCAGTACTTC. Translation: CASSGWTSGNNYEQYF.

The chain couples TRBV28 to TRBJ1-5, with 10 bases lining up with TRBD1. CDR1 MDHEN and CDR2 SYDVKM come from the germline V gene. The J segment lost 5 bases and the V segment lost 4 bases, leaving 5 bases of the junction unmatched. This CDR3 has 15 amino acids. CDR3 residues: CASSSPGQGHQPQHF. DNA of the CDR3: TGTGCCAGCAGTTCGCCGGGACAGGGGCATCAGCCCCAGCATTTT.

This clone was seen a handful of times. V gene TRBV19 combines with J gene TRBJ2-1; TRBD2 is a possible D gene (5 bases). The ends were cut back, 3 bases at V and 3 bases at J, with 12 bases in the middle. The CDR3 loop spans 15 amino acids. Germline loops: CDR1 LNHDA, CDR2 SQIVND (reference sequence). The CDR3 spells CASSISLAIYNEQFF. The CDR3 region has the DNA TGTGCCAGTAGTATCTCCCTAGCTATCTACAATGAGCAGTTCTTC. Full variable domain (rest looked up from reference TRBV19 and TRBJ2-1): DGGITQSPKYLFRKEGQNVTLSCEQNLNHDAMYWYRQDPGQGLRLIYYSQIVNDFQKGDIAEGYSVSREKKESFPLTVTSAQKNPTAFYLCASSISLAIYNEQFFGPGTRLTVL.

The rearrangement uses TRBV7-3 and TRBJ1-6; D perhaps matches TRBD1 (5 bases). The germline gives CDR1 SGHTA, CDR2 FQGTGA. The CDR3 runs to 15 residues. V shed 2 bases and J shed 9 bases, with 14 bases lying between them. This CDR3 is CASSLAGIGASPLHF. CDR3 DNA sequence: TGTGCCAGCAGCTTAGCGGGAATTGGGGCTTCACCCCTCCACTTT.

The CDR3 reads CASSLVLAPTGELFF. The CDR3 coding sequence is TGTGCCAGCAGCTTAGTACTAGCGCCCACCGGGGAGCTGTTTTTT. The chain recombines TRBV7-2 with TRBJ2-2; 7 bases are a match to TRBD2. This CDR3 has 15 residues. Germline loops: CDR1 SGHTA, CDR2 FQGNSA. Germline trimming cut 1 base from V and 4 bases from J; bases unmatched to any gene: 3.